This T cell receptor beta chain was captured in a study of T cells in Graves' hyperthyroidism and ophthalmopathy. This clonotype has just a few counts. Its antigen is still unknown. The length of the CDR3 is 13 residues. The V gene's germline CDR1 is SEHNR and CDR2 FQNEAQ (reference sequence). The ends were cut back, 2 bases at V and 14 bases at J, with 18 bases in the middle. Overall study findings and caveats: The authors' 13 V-J model separated ophthalmopathy from stable hyperthyroidism.

Investigators excluded patients with uncontrolled infection, other autoimmune disease, pregnancy or lactation. Diagnostic decisions used clinical symptoms, serum thyroxine and TRAb, thyroid ultrasound and orbital computed tomography. Out of approximately 10 ml of fresh peripheral blood came the PBMCs. RNA transcripts gave rise to amplified TCR beta CDR3 regions. HTBI primers were the set used in a first-round RT-PCR of the TCR CDR3. TCRdb re-called the multiplex PCR reads through MiXCR, storing one row per CDR3 protein. The sample has more than 300,000 distinct CDR3 sequences, 18% seen once. This TCR came from a man younger than 35 with Graves' ophthalmopathy. Sequenced input: blood. V and J are TRBV7-9 and TRBJ2-5; D not certain. DNA for the CDR3: TGTGCCAGCAGCTTACCTGCGTCAGCGATGAAATACTTC. It is translated as CASSLPASAMKYF.